These 28 T cell receptor beta chains were all obtained from the same sample, sequenced in a study of technical replicates of blood from several donors. TCRdb keeps only in-frame clones here, not all; method: immunoSEQ multiplex PCR. The sample comprises about 59,000 clones, around 97% of which are singletons, and 0.15% to 0.25% rests with the top ten. The sequencing sample was made of T cells isolated from PBMCs. Source of these receptors: a human donor in good health.

This clone has a single count. The V and J genes are TRBV6-1 and TRBJ1-5; D not resolved. The CDR3 is 15 residues long. Germline assignment: CDR1 MNHNS and CDR2 SASEGT. Trimming shortened V by 3 bases and J by 2 bases, and 11 bases separated the two germline ends. CDR3 amino acids: CASSEWPSGNQPQHF. CDR3 sequence (DNA): TGTGCCAGCAGTGAGTGGCCTTCAGGCAATCAGCCCCAGCATTTT.

V is TRBV25-1 and J is TRBJ1-2; 7 positions match TRBD1. The J segment lost 8 bases and the V segment lost 7 bases, leaving 7 bases of the junction unmatched. Germline V gene data show CDR1 as MGHDK and CDR2 as SYGVNS. This CDR3 is 12 amino acids long. The CDR3: CASTSAQGGYTF. The CDR3 DNA is TGTGCCAGCACATCAGCACAGGGGGGCTACACCTTC.

V and J are TRBV11-2 and TRBJ2-1, with D perhaps matching TRBD1 (6 bases). This CDR3 comprises 14 residues. Germline V gene sequence: CDR1 SGHAT, CDR2 FQNNGV. The V end lost 6 bases, the J end lost 6 bases, and 15 bases lay between the germline ends. The CDR3 loop reads CASRSGTRINEQFF. The CDR3 coding sequence is TGTGCCAGCAGAAGTGGGACACGGATCAATGAGCAGTTCTTC. Supplemented by reference TRBV11-2 and TRBJ2-1, the full variable domain reads EAGVAQSPRYKIIEKRQSVAFWCNPISGHATLYWYQQILGQGPKLLIQFQNNGVVDDSQLPKDRFSAERLKGVDSTLKIQPAKLEDSAVYLCASRSGTRINEQFFGPGTRLTVL.

The rearrangement joins TRBV27 to TRBJ2-1; D gene unclear. CDR1 and CDR2 (germline): MNHEY, SMNVEV (reference sequence). V lost 3 bases and J 0 bases, leaving 9 bases between the germline ends. There are 15 residues in the CDR3. CDR3 amino acids: CASSFSRSSYNEQFF. Written as DNA, the CDR3 is TGTGCCAGCAGTTTTTCTAGGAGCTCCTACAATGAGCAGTTCTTC.

The chain links TRBV5-3 to TRBJ2-7; D is possibly TRBD2 (6 bases). TRBV5-3 is an open reading frame, and its role is uncertain. V lost 0 bases and J 5 bases, leaving 18 bases between the germline ends. The CDR3 length is 16 residues. CDR3 region: CARSLAEAGKRNEQYF. The CDR3 DNA follows: TGTGCCAGAAGCTTGGCGGAGGCGGGGAAGAGGAACGAGCAGTACTTC.

The chain links TRBV5-1 to TRBJ1-1, with TRBD1 identical over 10 bases. V lost 2 bases, J lost 3 bases, and 4 bases stayed unmatched. CDR1 is SGHRS and CDR2 is YFSETQ in the germline V gene. CDR3 length: 15 residues. The CDR3 nucleotides read TGCGCCAGCAGCTTAGGTGGGACAGGGGACACTGAAGCTTTCTTT. The encoded protein is CASSLGGTGDTEAFF.

This chain links TRBV28 with TRBJ2-7; D is undetermined. The CDR3 loop spans 11 amino acids. CDR1 MDHEN and CDR2 SYDVKM come from the germline V gene. The V gene lost 9 bases and the J gene lost 3 bases, with 9 bases spanning the gap. As DNA, the CDR3 is TGTGCCAGTTCACAACACTACGAGCAGTACTTC. It specifies CASSQHYEQYF.

The V call is TRBV11-3, the J call TRBJ2-5; TRBD1 aligns across 8 bases. Per germline, CDR1 SGHNT and CDR2 YENEEA. V shed 5 bases, J shed 4 bases, and the junction held 6 bases outside the gene matches. This CDR3 spans 14 amino acids. This CDR3 is CASSTPRGRETQYF. CDR3 DNA: TGTGCCAGCAGCACCCCCAGGGGGCGAGAGACCCAGTACTTC.

The rearrangement uses TRBV7-9 and TRBJ2-1, with D possibly being TRBD1 (5 bases). CDR3 length equals 12 residues. Germline loops: CDR1 SEHNR, CDR2 FQNEAQ (reference sequence). V was trimmed by 5 bases and J by 9 bases, leaving 11 bases between them. In DNA, the CDR3 is TGTGCCAGCAGCCTTCATAGGGGTGAGCAGTTCTTC. As protein: CASSLHRGEQFF.

DNA of the CDR3: TGTGCCAGCAGCCAAGAACTGTCAGGGGAGTGGGGGCTGTTTTTT. It specifies CASSQELSGEWGLFF. The rearrangement links TRBV4-2 to TRBJ2-2, with D maybe TRBD1 (6 bases). Germline-derived CDR1 and CDR2 are LGHNA and YNFKEQ. V was cut by 0 bases and J by 13 bases, with 18 bases left in between. This CDR3 is built from 15 residues.

The V and J genes are TRBV14 and TRBJ2-2, with D possibly matching TRBD2 (5 bases). The germline V gene encodes CDR1 SGHDN and CDR2 FVKESK. V lost 4 bases and J 3 bases, leaving 15 bases between the germline ends. This CDR3 region has 16 residues. DNA for the CDR3: TGTGCCAGCAGCCCCGTGGAAGGGCGGGACACCGGGGAGCTGTTTTTT. This translates into CASSPVEGRDTGELFF.

The chain links TRBV10-2 to TRBJ2-3, with 11 nucleotides matching TRBD2. The CDR3 consists of 15 residues. V was clipped by 5 bases and J by 2 bases; unmatched bases: 3. Germline V gene sequence: CDR1 WSHSY, CDR2 SAAADI. The CDR3 DNA is TGCGCCAGCAGTCCTAGCGGGGGGAACACAGATACGCAGTATTTT. Protein sequence: CASSPSGGNTDTQYF.

The chain has TRBV2 and TRBJ2-1, with TRBD2 as a possible D gene (6 bases). Trimming removed 7 bases from V and 3 bases from J, with 10 bases in between. The CDR3 extends over 13 amino acids. Germline CDR1 reads SNHLY; CDR2 reads FYNNEI. This CDR3 is CASTAGGYNEQFF. The CDR3 DNA sequence: TGTGCCAGCACCGCCGGGGGCTACAATGAGCAGTTCTTC.

The chain couples TRBV2 to TRBJ2-7; 10 bases line up with TRBD2. Per germline, CDR1 SNHLY and CDR2 FYNNEI. V lost 6 bases and J lost 5; bases outside the gene matches: 19. The CDR3 extends over 18 amino acids. The CDR3 sequence is CASRVGMGLAGVMNEQYF. The CDR3 DNA reads as TGTGCCAGCAGAGTCGGTATGGGGCTAGCGGGAGTGATGAACGAGCAGTACTTC.

This rearrangement joins TRBV4-2 to TRBJ1-5; D uncertain. The germline V and J ends were trimmed by 3 bases and 0 bases, with 6 bases remaining between them. The CDR3 covers 14 residues. In germline, CDR1 is LGHNA, CDR2 YNFKEQ. The CDR3 nucleotides are TGTGCCAGCAGCCAGGACTATAGCAATCAGCCCCAGCATTTT. It yields the protein CASSQDYSNQPQHF.

The CDR3 sequence is CASSFQGTGELFF. As DNA, the CDR3 is TGCGCCAGCAGTTTCCAGGGCACCGGGGAGCTGTTTTTT. V usage is TRBV5-1 and J usage is TRBJ2-2; the D gene is possibly TRBD1 (5 bases). The germline V gene encodes CDR1 SGHRS and CDR2 YFSETQ. The CDR3 has 13 amino acids. Trimming shortened V by 5 bases and J by 4 bases, and 9 bases separated the two germline ends. The complete variable domain, with remaining parts taken from reference TRBV5-1 and TRBJ2-2, reads KAGVTQTPRYLIKTRGQQVTLSCSPISGHRSVSWYQQTPGQGLQFLFEYFSETQRNKGNFPGRFSGRQFSNSRSEMNVSTLELGDSALYLCASSFQGTGELFFGEGSRLTVL.

V gene TRBV2 combines with J gene TRBJ2-3, with 7 bases identical to TRBD1. V lost 4 bases and J lost 2; bases outside the gene matches: 12. The length of the CDR3 is 17 residues. The germline gives CDR1 SNHLY, CDR2 FYNNEI. As DNA, the CDR3 is TGTGCCAGCAGTGGCGCCTTTGGACAGGAAATCACAGATACGCAGTATTTT. Residues: CASSGAFGQEITDTQYF. Drawing the rest from reference TRBV2 and TRBJ2-3, the complete variable domain is EPEVTQTPSHQVTQMGQEVILRCVPISNHLYFYWYRQILGQKVEFLVSFYNNEISEKSEIFDDQFSVERPDGSNFTLKIRSTKLEDSAMYFCASSGAFGQEITDTQYFGPGTRLTVL.

This chain connects TRBV6-1 to TRBJ1-2; TRBD1 agrees at 7 bases. Unmatched junction bases numbered 3, after V lost 7 bases and J lost 4 bases. Germline lookup yields CDR1 MNHNS and CDR2 SASEGT. The length of the CDR3 is 12 residues. In DNA, the CDR3 is TGTGCCAGCATCGCAGGGGGCTATGGCTACACCTTC. Translated, it gives CASIAGGYGYTF.

The V and J genes are TRBV7-6 and TRBJ1-2; D unclear. CDR1 is SGHVS and CDR2 is FNYEAQ in the germline V gene. Trimming took 1 base from V and 7 from J, leaving 10 bases between them. CDR3 length: 13 amino acids. The CDR3 coding sequence is TGTGCCAGCAGCTTAGTCGCTGATAGTGGCTACACCTTC. Its translation: CASSLVADSGYTF.

The chain joins TRBV28 to TRBJ1-1; D uncertain. Trimming cost V 3 bases and J 1 base, with 9 bases left between them. The CDR3 is 14 residues long. The V gene's germline CDR1 is MDHEN and CDR2 SYDVKM. The CDR3 region is CASSLEIGNTEAFF. CDR3 in DNA: TGTGCCAGCAGTTTGGAGATTGGGAACACTGAAGCTTTCTTT.

The V and J genes are TRBV28 and TRBJ1-2; no clear D gene. CDR1 MDHEN and CDR2 SYDVKM come from the germline V gene. V gave up 7 bases and J gave up 2 bases, with 11 bases separating them. The CDR3 runs 13 residues. The CDR3 region is CASKVRENYGYTF. DNA of the CDR3: TGTGCCAGCAAGGTGCGGGAGAACTATGGCTACACCTTC.

The genes are TRBV6-1 and TRBJ1-5, with D perhaps TRBD1 (5 bases). This CDR3 has 15 amino acids. Trimming shortened V by 8 bases and J by 0 bases, and 14 bases separated the two germline ends. Germline loops: CDR1 MNHNS, CDR2 SASEGT. CDR3 coding DNA: TGTGCCAGCTTAACCGGGGGTTATAGCAATCAGCCCCAGCATTTT. Amino acid sequence: CASLTGGYSNQPQHF.

The rearrangement joins TRBV30 to TRBJ1-2; possible D gene TRBD1, 5 bases. Looked up from germline, CDR1 is GTSNPN and CDR2 is SVGIG (reference sequence). CDR3 length equals 14 residues. V was pared by 0 bases and J by 3 bases, with 11 bases between. CDR3 coding DNA: TGTGCCTGGAGTGTACCGACAGTTTACTATGGCTACACCTTC. Encoded protein: CAWSVPTVYYGYTF.

This clone was recorded only once. The chain is built from TRBV11-3 and TRBJ2-3, with 7 bases fitting TRBD2. V lost 4 bases and J lost 2; bases outside the gene matches: 15. Per the germline V gene, CDR1 is SGHNT and CDR2 is YENEEA. The CDR3 totals 18 residues. In nucleotides, the CDR3 is TGTGCCAGCAGCTCTCACCCCTGGGCTAGCGGTTCCACAGATACGCAGTATTTT. This codes for CASSSHPWASGSTDTQYF.

In its sample, this clone was seen once. The chain combines TRBV6-5 with TRBJ1-1, with D tentatively TRBD1 (5 bases). V was shortened by 5 bases and J by 10 bases, with 17 bases between the two germline ends. There are 13 residues in the CDR3. CDR1 is MNHEY, CDR2 SVGAGI, per germline. The CDR3 is CASSPQGLGGAFF. The CDR3 DNA sequence: TGTGCCAGCAGTCCCCAGGGTTTGGGAGGAGCTTTCTTT.

The gene calls are TRBV30 and TRBJ1-4; D uncertain. Germline values: CDR1 GTSNPN, CDR2 SVGIG (reference sequence). This CDR3 is 15 amino acids long. Between the trimmed V and J ends, which lost 0 bases and 4 bases, there was a span of 12 bases. CDR3 sequence: CAWSVGPAGNEKLFF. The CDR3 DNA is TGTGCCTGGAGTGTTGGGCCAGCCGGTAATGAAAAACTGTTTTTT.

This clone was observed a single time. The chain couples TRBV27 to TRBJ2-1; D is unclear. Trimming took off 0 bases at V and 9 bases at J, with 9 bases between the two ends. In germline, CDR1 is MNHEY, CDR2 SMNVEV (reference sequence). The CDR3 sequence is 13 residues long. This chain's CDR3 is CASSLSLSGEQFF. The DNA for the CDR3 is TGTGCCAGCAGTTTATCTCTCTCCGGTGAGCAGTTCTTC.

The chain combines TRBV7-3 with TRBJ1-2; D call uncertain. Trimming removed 4 bases at V and 8 bases at J, with 14 bases between. Germline V gene lookup returns CDR1 SGHTA and CDR2 FQGTGA. The length of the CDR3 is 13 residues. Here the CDR3 reads CASSSTRGLGYTF. The DNA of the CDR3 is TGTGCCAGCAGCTCCACACGGGGTTTGGGCTACACCTTC.